This TCR beta chain was recorded in a study of coeliac disease. Study-level findings and limits: Intraepithelial and lamina propria fractions were not highly pure, so cross-contamination was possible.

The V gene lost 3 bases and the J gene lost 2 bases, with 8 bases spanning the gap. Germline V gene data show CDR1 as LNHDA and CDR2 as SQIVND (reference sequence). The CDR3 runs to 15 residues. This table comes from immunoSEQ multiplex PCR, and its TCRdb copy is limited to in-frame clones, with some not included. The table lists more than 1,500 clones, around 72% of them singletons. This clone occurred a few times. Its antigen remains unknown. The chain uses TRBV19 and TRBJ2-6; D is possibly TRBD2 (6 bases). The sequencing sample was made of lymphocytes from the gut lamina propria. This sequence was found in a human donor without celiac disease. As DNA, the CDR3 is TGTGCCAGTAGTATGGGGGGACCTGGGGCCAACGTCCTGACTTTC. Its translation is CASSMGGPGANVLTF.